The 26 T cell receptor beta chains below come from one sample, sequenced in a study of T-cell reconstitution after alpha-beta-depleted transplantation in children (dated by TCRdb to 2016 to 2017). The receptor library was made with PCR. Sequencing instrument: Illumina HiSeq 2500. Molecular barcoding was employed in the preparation of TCR libraries, with unique molecular identifiers being used to normalize TCRbeta repertoire quantification. The raw public data were reprocessed by TCRdb itself: fastp quality trimming at Q25, MiXCR clonotype calling, in-frame beta chains only. CDR3 protein duplicates are merged, each entry listing the most common genes and DNA. This sample gives 700,000 to 950,000 distinct CDR3 sequences in total; around 15% of them show up just once. The ten largest clones capture approximately 5% of the sample. What this sample's treatment or condition label stands for: allogeneic hematopoietic cell transplantation with graft depleted of TCRalphabeta T cells and CD19 B cells.

The material was PBMCs, mostly from graft donor cells, obtained 360 days after TCRalphabeta/CD19-depleted stem cell transplant. The receptors here all came from a male patient aged 10-17 years who had a stem cell transplant for acute lymphoblastic leukemia, so the T cells may come from the graft donor.

In its sample, this clonotype was seen many times. This chain joins TRBV10-3 and TRBJ2-1; the match to TRBD1 covers 9 bases. V trimming: 5 bases; J trimming: 3 bases; junction bases outside the gene matches: 8. Germline values: CDR1 ENHRY, CDR2 SYGVKD. This CDR3 region has 16 residues. The CDR3 region has the DNA TGTGCCATCAGTCCCGGGACAGGGACCAACTACAATGAGCAGTTCTTC. Translated, it gives CAISPGTGTNYNEQFF.

V usage is TRBV12-3 or TRBV12-4 and J usage is TRBJ2-7; 9 positions agree with TRBD1. V dropped 6 bases and J dropped 1; count of bases not matched to a gene: 10. The CDR3 is 16 amino acids. CDR3 nucleotides: TGTGCCAGCAGCCCCCCCGGGACAGGGAATTCCTACGAGCAGTACTTC. This encodes CASSPPGTGNSYEQYF.

This clonotype was seen more than once but under ten times. The rearrangement joins TRBV2 to TRBJ2-3, with TRBD2 as a possible D gene (6 bases). Germline CDR1 and CDR2: SNHLY and FYNNEI. Trimming took 3 bases from V and 6 from J, leaving 16 bases between them. The CDR3 spans 15 residues. The CDR3 nucleotides are TGTGCCAGCAGTGAGGAGCGGGTGTGGGGGGATACGCAGTATTTT. The encoded protein is CASSEERVWGDTQYF. Drawing the rest from reference TRBV2 and TRBJ2-3, the complete variable domain is EPEVTQTPSHQVTQMGQEVILRCVPISNHLYFYWYRQILGQKVEFLVSFYNNEISEKSEIFDDQFSVERPDGSNFTLKIRSTKLEDSAMYFCASSEERVWGDTQYFGPGTRLTVL.

V gene TRBV5-1 combines with J gene TRBJ2-5; no reliable D call. CDR3 length: 14 residues. The ends were cut back, 0 bases at V and 2 bases at J, with 8 bases in the middle. Germline assignment: CDR1 SGHRS and CDR2 YFSETQ. This CDR3 reads CASSLEAPQETQYF. The CDR3 coding sequence is TGCGCCAGCAGCTTGGAAGCGCCGCAAGAGACCCAGTACTTC. Drawing the rest from reference TRBV5-1 and TRBJ2-5, the complete variable domain is KAGVTQTPRYLIKTRGQQVTLSCSPISGHRSVSWYQQTPGQGLQFLFEYFSETQRNKGNFPGRFSGRQFSNSRSEMNVSTLELGDSALYLCASSLEAPQETQYFGPGTRLLVL.

The rearrangement links TRBV4-1 to TRBJ2-7, with D tentatively TRBD2 (6 bases). Germline CDR1 MGHRA, CDR2 YSYEKL. This CDR3 has 15 amino acids. V was shortened by 4 bases and J by 6 bases, with 19 bases between the two germline ends. The DNA of the CDR3 is TGCGCCAGCAGCCTCTCCGGGCAAGTCGGGGGCGAGCAGTACTTC. It specifies CASSLSGQVGGEQYF.

This clonotype was counted between two and nine times. This chain joins TRBV12-3 or TRBV12-4 and TRBJ2-1, with TRBD2 matching over 9 bases. This CDR3 region has 13 residues. The V and J ends lost 8 bases and 7 bases, in that order; junction bases with no gene match: 6. CDR3 DNA sequence: TGTGCCAGCCGTGGCGGGAGGGCTAATGAGCAGTTCTTC. Amino acids: CASRGGRANEQFF.

The rearrangement links TRBV6-5 to TRBJ2-7, with TRBD1 identical over 10 bases. The ends lost 4 bases at V and 4 bases at J; junction bases unmatched: 10. Germline V gene data show CDR1 as MNHEY and CDR2 as SVGAGI. This CDR3 contains 16 residues. Here the CDR3 DNA reads TGTGCCAGCAGTTGGGGGCGCCGGGACAGGGGTTACGAGCAGTACTTC. It encodes CASSWGRRDRGYEQYF.

With regard to this clonotype: The junction and the germline gene differ at one end; a read error may be behind it. This sequence joins TRBV29-1 and TRBJ1-2, with D maybe TRBD1 (5 bases). CDR3 size: 11 residues. CDR1 SQVTM and CDR2 ANQGSEA come from the germline V gene. The DNA for the CDR3 is TGCAGCGTTGAAGTGGGACCTAAAGCATCCTTC. This encodes CSVEVGPKASF.

This clonotype was detected many times. CDR3 region: CATRNSPSAKNIQYF. Written as DNA, the CDR3 is TGTGCCACCAGGAATTCACCTTCGGCCAAAAACATTCAGTACTTC. The gene calls are TRBV15 and TRBJ2-4, with D hard to call. Looked up from germline, CDR1 is LNHNV and CDR2 is YYDKDF (reference sequence). CDR3 size: 15 residues. The ends were cut back, 6 bases at V and 1 base at J, with 13 bases in the middle.

The sample holds a few counts of this clonotype. J is TRBJ2-1 and V is TRBV2, with TRBD2 identical over 7 bases. CDR3 length: 14 amino acids. Looked up from germline, CDR1 is SNHLY and CDR2 is FYNNEI. V gave up 5 bases and J gave up 6 bases; unmatched junction bases: 7. The CDR3 DNA is TGTGCCAGCAGTACCGGACTAGTTCTCAATGAGCAGTTCTTC. This translates into CASSTGLVLNEQFF.

The chain combines TRBV6-1 with TRBJ2-7; 8 nucleotides match TRBD2. CDR3 size: 14 residues. The germline V gene has CDR1 MNHNS and CDR2 SASEGT. V lost 7 bases and J lost 3; bases outside the gene matches: 8. The CDR3 nucleotides are TGTGCCAGCAAAAACGTAGCGGGATTCTACGAGCAGTACTTC. It is translated as CASKNVAGFYEQYF.

This clonotype was seen a few times. The rearrangement joins TRBV7-9 to TRBJ1-4; perhaps TRBD1 as D (6 bases). Germline V gives CDR1 SEHNR, CDR2 FQNEAQ (reference sequence). This CDR3 region has 15 residues. Trimming took 5 bases from V and 5 from J, leaving 15 bases between them. CDR3 protein: CASSSAWGLNEKLFF. The CDR3 nucleotides are TGTGCCAGCAGCAGTGCTTGGGGGCTGAATGAAAAACTGTTTTTT.

This clonotype turned up a few times. The J gene is TRBJ2-1, the V gene TRBV28; TRBD2 might be the D (5 bases). There are 15 residues in the CDR3. The germline CDR1 and CDR2 sequences are MDHEN and SYDVKM. V dropped 4 bases and J dropped 10 bases, with 20 bases sitting between them. The CDR3 coding sequence is TGTGCCAGCAGTTCAACTCCATTCGGGATCCGCGAGCAGTTCTTC. This encodes CASSSTPFGIREQFF. The whole variable domain, remainder taken from reference TRBV28 and TRBJ2-1, is DVKVTQSSRYLVKRTGEKVFLECVQDMDHENMFWYRQDPGLGLRLIYFSYDVKMKEKGDIPEGYSVSREKKERFSLILESASTNQTSMYLCASSSTPFGIREQFFGPGTRLTVL.

This clonotype turned up a few times. V gene TRBV5-1 combines with J gene TRBJ1-2; D perhaps matches TRBD1 (5 bases). The V gene's germline CDR1 is SGHRS and CDR2 YFSETQ. This CDR3 is 14 amino acids long. Trimming removed 0 bases from V and 3 bases from J, with 9 bases in between. The CDR3 DNA reads as TGCGCCAGCAGCTTGGTCGGGGCCGACTATGGCTACACCTTC. It encodes CASSLVGADYGYTF.

This chain connects TRBV25-1 to TRBJ2-2, with a tentative D call TRBD1 (6 bases). Germline values: CDR1 MGHDK, CDR2 SYGVNS. The CDR3 sequence is 14 residues long. V lost 3 bases, J lost 6 bases, and 11 bases lay in between. CDR3 nucleotides: TGTGCCAGCAGTGAGCCAGGGGTGTCCGGGGAGCTGTTTTTT. Its protein is CASSEPGVSGELFF.

This clonotype was counted ten times or more. The chain recombines TRBV29-1 with TRBJ2-5; D is uncertain. Germline values: CDR1 SQVTM, CDR2 ANQGSEA. The length of the CDR3 is 11 residues. With 4 bases removed from V and 6 bases from J, the gap between germline ends came to 9 bases. CDR3 protein: CSVVWRKTQYF. The CDR3, as DNA: TGCAGCGTTGTCTGGAGAAAGACCCAGTACTTC.

This chain joins TRBV12-3 or TRBV12-4 and TRBJ2-7, with 10 bases that match TRBD2. V gave up 6 bases and J gave up 4 bases; unmatched junction bases: 9. CDR3 length: 15 residues. The CDR3 bases are TGTGCCAGCAGATCGAGAAGCGGGAGGGCTTACGAGCAGTACTTC. The encoded protein is CASRSRSGRAYEQYF.

The rearrangement uses TRBV4-1 and TRBJ2-2; 8 nucleotides agree with TRBD2. V shed 1 base, J shed 5 bases, and the junction held 9 bases outside the gene matches. This CDR3 contains 17 residues. Looked up from germline, CDR1 is MGHRA and CDR2 is YSYEKL. The CDR3 is CASSQGLIGRVTGELFF. The CDR3 DNA reads as TGCGCCAGCAGCCAAGGTTTAATCGGGAGGGTGACCGGGGAGCTGTTTTTT.

This clonotype occurred many times. V and J are TRBV12-3 or TRBV12-4 and TRBJ2-7, with TRBD2 identical over 9 bases. CDR3 length equals 15 residues. Trimming at V came to 6 bases and at J to 5 bases, leaving 11 bases not matched to a gene. CDR3 loop: CASSGRAGGPNEQYF. The CDR3 DNA follows: TGTGCCAGCAGCGGTCGGGCGGGAGGGCCGAACGAGCAGTACTTC.

The rearrangement uses TRBV19 and TRBJ2-1; D is unclear. The V end was cut by 3 bases, the J end by 0 bases, with 15 bases between. Germline V gene sequence: CDR1 LNHDA, CDR2 SQIVND (reference sequence). The length of the CDR3 is 17 residues. For the CDR3, the DNA is TGTGCCAGTAGTATCTGGCTTAGCCTAATCTCCTACAATGAGCAGTTCTTC. This translates into CASSIWLSLISYNEQFF.

The chain couples TRBV14 to TRBJ1-1, with 12 bases identical to TRBD1. This CDR3 comprises 16 residues. Per the germline V gene, CDR1 is SGHDN and CDR2 is FVKESK. V dropped 4 bases and J dropped 0; count of bases not matched to a gene: 3. The CDR3 nucleotides read TGTGCCAGCAGCCCGGGACAGGGGGCATTGAACACTGAAGCTTTCTTT. The encoded protein is CASSPGQGALNTEAFF.

The rearrangement links TRBV20-1 to TRBJ2-3; 10 positions agree with TRBD2. The germline gives CDR1 DFQATT, CDR2 SNEGSKA (reference sequence). The CDR3 is 15 residues long. The V and J ends lost 6 bases and 5 bases, in that order; junction bases with no gene match: 11. The CDR3 DNA reads as TGCAGTGCAAGGCGGATAGCGGGAGGAAAAGATACGCAGTATTTT. Protein sequence: CSARRIAGGKDTQYF.

This clonotype was detected only a few times. The chain's CDR3 is CASAELLSGRAHYEQYF. CDR3 DNA sequence: TGTGCCAGCGCCGAGCTATTGAGCGGGAGGGCCCACTACGAGCAGTACTTC. V and J are TRBV13 and TRBJ2-7; 10 bases are a match to TRBD2. Germline assignment: CDR1 PRHDT and CDR2 FYEKMQ (reference sequence). The CDR3 totals 17 residues. V shed 8 bases, J shed 3 bases, and the junction held 16 bases outside the gene matches.

This chain links TRBV20-1 with TRBJ1-4; 9 nucleotides align to TRBD1. V was clipped by 5 bases and J by 9 bases; unmatched bases: 7. This CDR3 has 13 amino acids. Germline CDR1 and CDR2: DFQATT and SNEGSKA (reference sequence). The DNA of the CDR3 is TGCAGTGCTCTGGGACAGGGCTGGAAAAAACTGTTTTTT. Translating gives CSALGQGWKKLFF.

The chain carries TRBV7-9 and TRBJ2-1; a weak D match, TRBD1 (6 bases). Trimming removed 1 base from V and 8 bases from J, with 15 bases in between. The germline CDR1 and CDR2 sequences are SEHNR and FQNEAQ (reference sequence). The CDR3 is made up of 15 amino acids. CDR3 coding DNA: TGTGCCAGCAGCTTAGTGGTGGGGGCGCAGGATGAGCAGTTCTTC. Protein product: CASSLVVGAQDEQFF.

V gene TRBV2 combines with J gene TRBJ2-7, with D possibly matching TRBD2 (6 bases). The V end lost 3 bases, the J end lost 6 bases, and 12 bases lay between the germline ends. This CDR3 region has 13 residues. Germline V gives CDR1 SNHLY, CDR2 FYNNEI. CDR3: CASSEGEVLEQYF. The CDR3 DNA is TGTGCCAGCAGTGAGGGGGAGGTTCTCGAGCAGTACTTC.